Below, 28 T cell receptor beta chains from the same sample are listed, as sequenced in a study of neurological immune-mediated disorders. TCRdb used MiXCR to reprocess the 5' RACE reads, holding one entry per CDR3 protein. The sample yields 15,000 to 20,000 distinct CDR3 sequences, less than 25% seen once. The specimen sequenced was PBMCs. These TCRs come from a man between 45 and 60 years old in good health.

This clonotype was found many times. This chain joins TRBV20-1 and TRBJ2-1, with D perhaps TRBD2 (5 bases). The CDR3 covers 15 residues. V was cut by 3 bases and J by 0 bases, with 12 bases left in between. Looked up from germline, CDR1 is DFQATT and CDR2 is SNEGSKA (reference sequence). The CDR3 nucleotides are TGCAGTGCTAGGCGGTGGGAGAGCTCCTACAATGAGCAGTTCTTC. It is translated as CSARRWESSYNEQFF.

This clonotype was counted at least ten times. DNA for the CDR3: TGCAGTGCTAGCAGGGGGGGGGGACTAACCACCTACGAGCAGTACTTC. Protein sequence: CSASRGGGLTTYEQYF. The chain has TRBV20-1 and TRBJ2-7, with D perhaps given as TRBD1 or TRBD2 (7 bases each). V was trimmed by 3 bases and J by 2 bases, leaving 20 bases between them. Germline loops: CDR1 DFQATT, CDR2 SNEGSKA (reference sequence). The CDR3 has 16 residues.

This clonotype was detected only once. V usage is TRBV6-2 or TRBV6-3 and J usage is TRBJ2-1; TRBD1 matches at 9 bases. With 2 bases clipped from V and 3 bases from J, the junction kept 8 bases outside the gene matches. Germline V gene sequence: CDR1 MNHEY, CDR2 SVGEGT. This CDR3 spans 17 amino acids. CDR3 protein: CASSYHTGGFYYNEQFF. CDR3 nucleotides: TGTGCCAGCAGTTACCATACAGGGGGCTTTTACTACAATGAGCAGTTCTTC.

This clonotype appeared many times. A junction end diverges from the germline sequence, so it may reflect a read error. The rearrangement joins TRBV20-1 to TRBJ2-1; the D gene could be TRBD1 or TRBD2 (5 bases each). The CDR3 consists of 14 residues. Germline CDR1 and CDR2: DFQATT and SNEGSKA (reference sequence). The DNA for the CDR3 is TGCAGTGCGAGAGAACCGGGGCTTTTAAATGAGCAGTTCTTC. Translated, it gives CSAREPGLLNEQFF.

This clonotype was detected only a few times. A junction end diverges from the germline sequence, so it may reflect a read error. The V gene is TRBV18, the J gene TRBJ2-3; 8 bases match TRBD1. The CDR3 runs 16 residues. Looked up from germline, CDR1 is KGHSH and CDR2 is LQKENI. This CDR3 reads CASSAQQGEVTDTPYF. The CDR3 DNA follows: TGTGCCAGCTCAGCCCAACAGGGGGAGGTCACAGATACGCCGTATTTT.

This clonotype appeared a few times. The DNA of the CDR3 is TGTGCCAGCAGTTTAGGGGGCACCCTCATTTACGAGCAGTACTTC. Protein sequence: CASSLGGTLIYEQYF. This chain uses TRBV28 with TRBJ2-7; weak D call: TRBD1 (6 bases). Germline assignment: CDR1 MDHEN and CDR2 SYDVKM. V was pared by 2 bases and J by 4 bases, with 15 bases between. The CDR3 covers 15 residues. Full variable domain (rest looked up from reference TRBV28 and TRBJ2-7): DVKVTQSSRYLVKRTGEKVFLECVQDMDHENMFWYRQDPGLGLRLIYFSYDVKMKEKGDIPEGYSVSREKKERFSLILESASTNQTSMYLCASSLGGTLIYEQYFGPGTRLTVT.

In its sample, this clonotype is medium-sized. This sequence joins TRBV28 and TRBJ1-2; D remains ambiguous. The CDR3 extends over 14 amino acids. The V gene's germline CDR1 is MDHEN and CDR2 SYDVKM. Trimming stripped 6 bases from V and 8 bases from J, with 19 bases between. The CDR3 spells CASSRELSLGGYTF. The CDR3 nucleotides are TGTGCCAGCAGCCGGGAGTTGAGCCTAGGAGGCTACACCTTC.

This clonotype has only a few counts. The V call is TRBV5-1, the J call TRBJ1-1; D gene uncertain. This CDR3 has 13 residues. Germline V gene sequence: CDR1 SGHRS, CDR2 YFSETQ. The V and J ends lost 0 bases and 4 bases respectively, with 7 bases between them. The CDR3, as DNA: TGCGCCAGCAGCTTGGTTGGGGTCACTGAAGCTTTCTTT. Its translation: CASSLVGVTEAFF.

The V call is TRBV5-1, the J call TRBJ1-5; D perhaps matches TRBD1 (6 bases). The germline V and J ends were trimmed by 0 bases and 4 bases, with 8 bases remaining between them. Per the germline V gene, CDR1 is SGHRS and CDR2 is YFSETQ. CDR3 length: 14 residues. The DNA of the CDR3 is TGCGCCAGCAGCTTGGGGGGGACAAATCAGCCCCAGCATTTT. Protein product: CASSLGGTNQPQHF.

The chain has TRBV7-2 and TRBJ2-7; 7 nucleotides match TRBD2. The length of the CDR3 is 14 residues. Germline V gives CDR1 SGHTA, CDR2 FQGNSA. J was trimmed by 6 bases and V by 2 bases; bases with no gene match: 7. CDR3 in amino acids: CASSLWGGAGEQYF. Here the CDR3 DNA reads TGTGCCAGCAGCTTATGGGGAGGGGCGGGCGAGCAGTACTTC.

CDR3 bases: TGTGCCACCAGTGATCCCCTTCATACGCAGTATTTT. Its protein is CATSDPLHTQYF. This chain links TRBV24-1 with TRBJ2-3; D not resolved. The length of the CDR3 is 12 residues. Germline CDR1 and CDR2: KGHDR and SFDVKD. Trimming pared 3 bases from V and 7 bases from J, leaving 7 bases between.

This chain joins TRBV5-6 and TRBJ2-4; no clear D. V was clipped by 0 bases and J by 2 bases, with 9 bases between them. This CDR3 has 15 amino acids. Per germline, CDR1 SGHDT and CDR2 YYEEEE. For the CDR3, the DNA is TGTGCCAGCAGCTTGGAGGTGGCTCCCAAAAACATTCAGTACTTC. It yields the protein CASSLEVAPKNIQYF.

This clonotype was recorded many times. The genes are TRBV5-1 and TRBJ2-2; D is unclear. Germline V lookup: CDR1 SGHRS, CDR2 YFSETQ. The CDR3 length is 15 residues. V shed 7 bases and J shed 1 base, with 14 bases lying between them. CDR3 bases: TGCGCCAGCTGGTGGTCTGGTGAGAACACCGGGGAGCTGTTTTTT. Translating it yields CASWWSGENTGELFF.

There are many counts of this clonotype. The rearrangement links TRBV20-1 to TRBJ2-1; 11 bases align to TRBD2. This CDR3 spans 17 amino acids. Germline V gene data show CDR1 as DFQATT and CDR2 as SNEGSKA (reference sequence). Germline trimming cut 2 bases from V and 4 bases from J; bases unmatched to any gene: 10. The CDR3 reads CSARINSGRASYNEQFF. In nucleotides, the CDR3 is TGCAGTGCTAGAATTAATAGCGGGAGGGCCTCATACAATGAGCAGTTCTTC.

This clonotype was counted many times. The chain uses TRBV20-1 and TRBJ2-5; 7 bases fit TRBD2. Germline CDR1 reads DFQATT; CDR2 reads SNEGSKA (reference sequence). Trimming removed 5 bases from V and 2 bases from J; junction bases left unmatched: 8. The CDR3 runs to 14 residues. The CDR3 nucleotides are TGCAGTGCTCAACTTGCTAGCGGACAAGAGACCCAGTACTTC. Translation gives CSAQLASGQETQYF.

The V and J genes are TRBV29-1 and TRBJ2-3; no definite D call. CDR3 length: 11 residues. CDR1 and CDR2 (germline): SQVTM, ANQGSEA. With 5 bases removed from V and 1 base from J, the gap between germline ends came to 4 bases. The CDR3 protein is CSVYRTDTQYF. The CDR3 DNA reads as TGCAGCGTTTATCGCACAGATACGCAGTATTTT.

This clonotype showed up many times. The chain has TRBV4-3 and TRBJ2-2; possible D gene TRBD2, 6 bases. CDR3 length: 15 amino acids. V lost 1 base, J lost 6 bases, and 12 bases lay in between. Germline values: CDR1 LGHNA, CDR2 YSLEER. The CDR3 nucleotides are TGCGCCAGCAGCCAAGCGCCAGGAGGGGCCGGGGAGCTGTTTTTT. It specifies CASSQAPGGAGELFF.

This chain connects TRBV6-2 or TRBV6-3 to TRBJ1-5; D gene ambiguous. The germline gives CDR1 MNHEY, CDR2 SVGEGT. V lost 3 bases and J 11 bases, leaving 11 bases between the germline ends. The length of the CDR3 is 12 residues. The CDR3 region has the DNA TGTGCCAGCAGTTATGGGTCGGGGACCCAGCATTTT. Translating gives CASSYGSGTQHF.

The chain carries TRBV20-1 and TRBJ2-5, with 11 bases matching TRBD2. This CDR3 has 15 residues. Germline CDR1 DFQATT, CDR2 SNEGSKA (reference sequence). With 2 bases clipped from V and 4 bases from J, the junction kept 6 bases outside the gene matches. The CDR3 nucleotides read TGCAGTGCTAGACTACTAGCGGGAGACCTAGAGACCCAGTACTTC. Encoded protein: CSARLLAGDLETQYF.

Many counts were recorded for this clonotype. This chain uses TRBV5-1 with TRBJ2-4, with D tentatively TRBD2 (6 bases). This CDR3 has 14 amino acids. From germline, CDR1 is SGHRS and CDR2 YFSETQ. The ends were cut back, 0 bases at V and 8 bases at J, with 12 bases in the middle. The CDR3 nucleotides read TGCGCCAGCAGCTTGGCCTGGTGGGGGGACATTCAGTACTTC. It specifies CASSLAWWGDIQYF.

By sample share, this clonotype is medium-sized. The V gene is TRBV20-1, the J gene TRBJ1-6, with TRBD1 as a possible D gene (5 bases). Per the germline V gene, CDR1 is DFQATT and CDR2 is SNEGSKA (reference sequence). The germline V and J ends were trimmed by 6 bases and 9 bases, with 21 bases remaining between them. This CDR3 is built from 15 residues. DNA of the CDR3: TGCAGTGCCCTGGGGCCCCCGCGGGTCGGTTCACCCCTCCACTTT. Translated, it gives CSALGPPRVGSPLHF.

This clonotype was recorded many times. The CDR3 bases are TGTGCCAGCAGCTTAGGACTAGCGGGAGGGCAAGAGACCCAGTACTTC. Translated: CASSLGLAGGQETQYF. The gene calls are TRBV7-2 and TRBJ2-5; 14 positions agree with TRBD2. The CDR3 has 16 amino acids. Germline assignment: CDR1 SGHTA and CDR2 FQGNSA. The ends lost 1 base at V and 2 bases at J; junction bases unmatched: 0.

This clonotype was observed many times. This sequence joins TRBV6-2 or TRBV6-3 and TRBJ2-2; D may be TRBD2 (5 bases). CDR1 is MNHEY, CDR2 SVGEGT, per germline. Trimming left V 8 bases short and J 6 bases short, with 16 bases between. The CDR3 has 14 amino acids. CDR3 amino acids: CASAPAGLPGELFF. Written as DNA, the CDR3 is TGTGCCAGCGCCCCGGCGGGCCTGCCCGGGGAGCTGTTTTTT.

The J gene is TRBJ2-3, the V gene TRBV30, with D possibly TRBD2 on 5 matching bases. Germline V gene data show CDR1 as GTSNPN and CDR2 as SVGIG (reference sequence). V was shortened by 3 bases and J by 1 base, with 11 bases between the two germline ends. The CDR3 has 14 residues. The CDR3 nucleotides are TGTGCCTGGAGCCCGGGGTCGGGCACAGATACGCAGTATTTT. Translated: CAWSPGSGTDTQYF.

This rearrangement joins TRBV5-1 to TRBJ2-7; D gene ambiguous. V was cut by 0 bases and J by 5 bases, with 9 bases left in between. There are 13 residues in the CDR3. Germline V gives CDR1 SGHRS, CDR2 YFSETQ. CDR3: CASSLAGFHEQYF. In DNA form, the CDR3 reads TGCGCCAGCAGCTTGGCTGGGTTCCACGAGCAGTACTTC.

This clonotype showed up many times. The V gene is TRBV4-1, the J gene TRBJ2-7; D could derive from TRBD1 or TRBD2 (5 bases each). CDR3 length: 14 amino acids. The germline V gene encodes CDR1 MGHRA and CDR2 YSYEKL. Trimming took 1 base from V and 3 from J, leaving 10 bases between them. The CDR3: CASSQAGPIYEQYF. CDR3 nucleotides: TGCGCCAGCAGCCAAGCGGGACCCATCTACGAGCAGTACTTC.

This clonotype came up many times. The rearrangement uses TRBV18 and TRBJ1-1, with D possibly matching TRBD1 (6 bases). V dropped 4 bases and J dropped 0 bases, with 12 bases sitting between them. The CDR3 consists of 15 residues. Germline CDR1 KGHSH, CDR2 LQKENI. CDR3: CASSLQTGMNTEAFF. In DNA form, the CDR3 reads TGTGCCAGCTCACTACAGACAGGTATGAACACTGAAGCTTTCTTT.

This clonotype was counted at least ten times. V and J are TRBV7-9 and TRBJ2-7, with 7 bases aligning to TRBD2. V lost 5 bases to trimming and J lost 0 bases; unmatched junction nucleotides: 7. This CDR3 spans 15 amino acids. CDR1 SEHNR and CDR2 FQNEAQ come from the germline V gene (reference sequence). CDR3 nucleotide sequence: TGTGCCAGCAGCCAAGACCGGGACTACTCCTACGAGCAGTACTTC. Amino acids: CASSQDRDYSYEQYF.